The 13 T cell receptor beta chains listed next were all sequenced from one sample in a study of blood T cell repertoires in COVID-19. The repertoire was sequenced with immunoSEQ multiplex PCR; TCRdb's copy has only in-frame clones and lacks some. The sample holds more than 25,000 clones; around 92% are singletons and the top ten take around 0.55%. The specimen was peripheral blood. These receptors all stem from a woman in her thirties or forties with active or convalescent COVID-19.

To note about this clone: A junction boundary mismatches the germline segment, possibly from a read error. The J gene is TRBJ1-4, the V gene TRBV7-7, with a tentative D call TRBD1 (5 bases). CDR3 length: 15 amino acids. Germline V gene sequence: CDR1 SSHAT, CDR2 FNYEAQ (reference sequence). CDR3 protein: CASSPAGQGGEKLFF. In DNA form, the CDR3 reads TGTGCTAGCAGCCCCGCCGGGCAGGGTGGTGAAAAACTGTTTTTT.

This rearrangement joins TRBV15 to TRBJ2-5, with D maybe TRBD1 (5 bases). The CDR3 loop spans 15 amino acids. Per germline, CDR1 LNHNV and CDR2 YYDKDF (reference sequence). V lost 4 bases to trimming and J lost 5 bases, with 17 bases between them. The CDR3 loop reads CATSTQTPPGETQYF. The CDR3 nucleotides are TGTGCCACCAGCACCCAGACCCCGCCAGGGGAGACCCAGTACTTC.

This clone was counted once. The chain combines TRBV28 with TRBJ2-7; D may be TRBD2 (6 bases). V lost 5 bases and J 3 bases, leaving 20 bases between the germline ends. Germline CDR1 reads MDHEN; CDR2 reads SYDVKM. This CDR3 is 16 amino acids long. CDR3 sequence (DNA): TGTGCCAGCAGTCTAGGGGACTGGGCTACTGTCTACGAGCAGTACTTC. Its translation: CASSLGDWATVYEQYF.

The chain is built from TRBV2 and TRBJ2-1, with 9 nucleotides matching TRBD2. Germline V lookup: CDR1 SNHLY, CDR2 FYNNEI. CDR3 length: 16 residues. V gave up 6 bases and J gave up 5 bases; unmatched junction bases: 11. The CDR3 nucleotides are TGTGCCAGCAGGCTATTAGCGGGAGCGTCTAACAATGAGCAGTTCTTC. Its protein is CASRLLAGASNNEQFF. Complete variable domain (other parts from reference TRBV2 and TRBJ2-1): EPEVTQTPSHQVTQMGQEVILRCVPISNHLYFYWYRQILGQKVEFLVSFYNNEISEKSEIFDDQFSVERPDGSNFTLKIRSTKLEDSAMYFCASRLLAGASNNEQFFGPGTRLTVL.

This clone was recorded once. The chain recombines TRBV3-1 (or the pseudogene TRBV3-2) with TRBJ1-3, with D possibly TRBD1 on 6 matching bases. V gave up 3 bases and J gave up 4 bases, with 10 bases separating them. Germline values: CDR1 LGHDT, CDR2 YNNKEL (reference sequence). CDR3 length: 14 amino acids. The CDR3 DNA follows: TGTGCCAGCAGCCACCCAGGGGTGGGAAACACCATATATTTT. Protein product: CASSHPGVGNTIYF.

The chain has TRBV4-1 and TRBJ2-2; tentative D call: TRBD1 (7 bases). Trimming cost V 0 bases and J 3 bases, with 14 bases left between them. The CDR3 runs 17 residues. Germline values: CDR1 MGHRA, CDR2 YSYEKL. The CDR3: CASSQDGGGAYTGELFF. The CDR3 DNA reads as TGCGCCAGCAGCCAAGATGGAGGGGGCGCGTACACCGGGGAGCTGTTTTTT.

The V gene is TRBV3-1 (or the pseudogene TRBV3-2), the J gene TRBJ2-1, with a tentative D call TRBD2 (6 bases). The CDR3 is made up of 14 amino acids. From germline, CDR1 is LGHDT and CDR2 YNNKEL (reference sequence). V gave up 4 bases and J gave up 11 bases, with 18 bases separating them. CDR3 DNA: TGTGCCAGCAGCCCCCTTCCCGGGAGTGTAAAGCAGTTCTTC. This codes for CASSPLPGSVKQFF.

The chain employs TRBV6-5 and TRBJ2-5; the D gene is possibly TRBD2 (6 bases). Germline V gene sequence: CDR1 MNHEY, CDR2 SVGAGI. The CDR3 runs to 13 residues. Trimming shortened V by 5 bases and J by 4 bases, and 11 bases separated the two germline ends. The CDR3 region is CASSRDSTETQYF. In DNA, the CDR3 is TGTGCCAGCAGTAGGGACTCGACAGAGACCCAGTACTTC.

The CDR3 reads CAFHRGSNYGYTF. In DNA form, the CDR3 reads TGTGCCTTCCACAGGGGAAGTAACTATGGCTACACCTTC. The J gene is TRBJ1-2, the V gene TRBV30, with 7 nucleotides matching TRBD1. The CDR3 spans 13 residues. Germline V gives CDR1 GTSNPN, CDR2 SVGIG (reference sequence). V lost 7 bases and J lost 1; bases outside the gene matches: 6.

The V and J genes are TRBV27 and TRBJ1-2; a possible D gene is TRBD1 (5 bases). The CDR3 contains 14 residues. Germline lookup yields CDR1 MNHEY and CDR2 SMNVEV (reference sequence). The germline V and J ends were trimmed by 7 bases and 3 bases, with 15 bases remaining between them. This chain's CDR3 is CASKTGGLDYGYTF. CDR3 DNA sequence: TGTGCCAGCAAGACGGGGGGATTGGACTATGGCTACACCTTC.

This chain joins TRBV9 and TRBJ2-3; 13 positions match TRBD2. The germline V gene has CDR1 SGDLS and CDR2 YYNGEE. After removal of 2 bases from V and 5 bases from J, the junction contained 8 bases not matched to a gene. The CDR3 loop spans 17 amino acids. The CDR3 spells CASSVLATSGGGDTQYF. CDR3 nucleotide sequence: TGTGCCAGCAGCGTTCTAGCAACTAGCGGGGGGGGAGATACGCAGTATTTT.

The CDR3 sequence is CASSNGLVHNEQFF. The CDR3 nucleotides are TGCGCCAGCAGTAATGGACTAGTCCACAATGAGCAGTTCTTC. V gene TRBV10-1 combines with J gene TRBJ2-1; 7 bases match TRBD2. Losses at the gene ends were 5 bases for V and 5 bases for J; bases not matched to a gene: 6. CDR1 is WNHNN and CDR2 is SYGVQD in the germline V gene (reference sequence). The CDR3 consists of 14 residues.

The chain has TRBV2 and TRBJ1-4, with TRBD1 matching 12 bases. From germline, CDR1 is SNHLY and CDR2 FYNNEI. With V trimmed by 10 bases and J by 0 bases, 9 bases remained unmatched. The CDR3 contains 17 residues. The CDR3 is CATEGGQGAATNEKLFF. DNA for the CDR3: TGTGCCACCGAAGGGGGACAGGGGGCCGCAACTAATGAAAAACTGTTTTTT.